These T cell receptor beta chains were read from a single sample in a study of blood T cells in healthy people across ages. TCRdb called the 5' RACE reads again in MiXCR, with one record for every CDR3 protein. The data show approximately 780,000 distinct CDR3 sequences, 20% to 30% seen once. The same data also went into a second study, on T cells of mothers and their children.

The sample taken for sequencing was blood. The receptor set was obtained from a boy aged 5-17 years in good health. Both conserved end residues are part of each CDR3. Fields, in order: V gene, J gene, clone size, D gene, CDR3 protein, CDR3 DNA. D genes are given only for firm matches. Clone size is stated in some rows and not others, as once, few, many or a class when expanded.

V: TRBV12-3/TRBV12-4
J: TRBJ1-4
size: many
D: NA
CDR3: CASRSVDSSSGKLFF
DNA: TGTGCCAGCAGGTCCGTCGACTCGTCTTCAGGAAAACTGTTTTTT

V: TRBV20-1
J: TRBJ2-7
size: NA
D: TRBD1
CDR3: CSARDAQGATYEQYF
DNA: TGCAGTGCTAGAGATGCCCAGGGGGCAACCTACGAGCAGTACTTC

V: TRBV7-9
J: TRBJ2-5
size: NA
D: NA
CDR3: CASSPRDHLQETQYF
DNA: TGTGCCAGCAGCCCCCGGGACCACCTTCAAGAGACCCAGTACTTC

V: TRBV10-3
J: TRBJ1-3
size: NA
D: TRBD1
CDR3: CAISERGGGNTIYF
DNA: TGTGCCATCAGTGAGCGAGGGGGCGGAAACACCATATATTTT

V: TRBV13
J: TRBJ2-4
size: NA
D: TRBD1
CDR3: CASSPRQGENIQYF
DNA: TGTGCCAGCAGCCCCCGACAGGGGGAAAACATTCAGTACTTC

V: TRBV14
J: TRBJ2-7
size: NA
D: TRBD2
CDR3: CASSQISGGASWEQYF
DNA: TGTGCCAGCAGCCAGATTAGCGGGGGGGCCTCGTGGGAGCAGTACTTC

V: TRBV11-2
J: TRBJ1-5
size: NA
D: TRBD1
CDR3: CASTKGTGGNQPQHF
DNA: TGTGCCAGCACAAAAGGGACAGGGGGTAATCAGCCCCAGCATTTT

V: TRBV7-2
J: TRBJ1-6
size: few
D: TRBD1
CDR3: CASSFRQGDNSPLHF
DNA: TGTGCCAGCAGCTTCCGACAGGGGGATAATTCACCCCTCCACTTT

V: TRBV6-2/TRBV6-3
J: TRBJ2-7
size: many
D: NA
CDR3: CASSYLGEQYF
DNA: TGTGCCAGCAGTTACCTTGGCGAGCAGTACTTC

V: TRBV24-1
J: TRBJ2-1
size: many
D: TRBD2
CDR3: CATSHSGSHNEQFF
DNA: TGTGCCACCAGTCATAGCGGGTCTCACAATGAGCAGTTCTTC

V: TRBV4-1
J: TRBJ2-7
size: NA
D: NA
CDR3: CASSQEGVGGYEQYF
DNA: TGCGCCAGCAGCCAAGAGGGTGTGGGCGGCTACGAGCAGTACTTC

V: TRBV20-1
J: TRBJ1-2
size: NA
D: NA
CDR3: CSADGDYGYTF
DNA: TGCAGTGCTGACGGGGACTATGGCTACACCTTC

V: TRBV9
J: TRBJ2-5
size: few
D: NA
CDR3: CASSVGNRQETQYF
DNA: TGTGCCAGCAGCGTAGGGAACAGGCAAGAGACCCAGTACTTC

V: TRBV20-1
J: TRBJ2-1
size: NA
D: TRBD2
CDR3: CSASLAGGNEQFF
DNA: TGCAGTGCTAGCCTAGCGGGGGGTAATGAGCAGTTCTTC

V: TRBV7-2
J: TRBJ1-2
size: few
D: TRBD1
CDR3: CASSRLTGGGGYTF
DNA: TGTGCCAGCAGCCGCCTGACAGGGGGAGGTGGCTACACCTTC

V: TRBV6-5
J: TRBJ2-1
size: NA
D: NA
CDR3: CASSYSTTRSSYNEQFF
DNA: TGTGCCAGCAGTTACTCGACTACACGATCCTCCTACAATGAGCAGTTCTTC

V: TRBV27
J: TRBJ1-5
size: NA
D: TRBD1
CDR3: CASRPWDRGHQPQHF
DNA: TGTGCCAGCCGACCCTGGGACAGGGGGCATCAGCCCCAGCATTTT

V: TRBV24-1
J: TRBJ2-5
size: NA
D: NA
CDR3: CATKPVQETQYF
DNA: TGTGCCACCAAACCTGTCCAAGAGACCCAGTACTTC

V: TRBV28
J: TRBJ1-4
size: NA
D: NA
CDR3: CASSWAGGEYRREKLFF
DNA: TGTGCCAGCAGTTGGGCCGGGGGGGAATATCGCCGAGAAAAACTGTTTTTT

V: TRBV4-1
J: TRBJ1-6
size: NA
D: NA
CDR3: CARIKPVNSPLHF
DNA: TGCGCTCGCATCAAGCCAGTTAATTCACCCCTCCACTTT

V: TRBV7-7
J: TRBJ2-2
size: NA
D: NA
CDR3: CASSWDGDTGELFF
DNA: TGTGCCAGCAGCTGGGACGGGGATACCGGGGAGCTGTTTTTT

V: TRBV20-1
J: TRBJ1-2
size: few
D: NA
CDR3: CSAPVEGTNSGYTF
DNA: TGCAGTGCCCCCGTGGAGGGGACTAACTCTGGCTACACCTTC

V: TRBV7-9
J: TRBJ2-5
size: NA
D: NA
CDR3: CASSLYNPLAPETQYF
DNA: TGTGCCAGCAGCTTATATAACCCTCTCGCCCCCGAGACCCAGTACTTC

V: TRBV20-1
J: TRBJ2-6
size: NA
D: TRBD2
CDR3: CSAPTGGSGANVLTF
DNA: TGCAGTGCACCCACGGGGGGCTCTGGGGCCAACGTCCTGACTTTC

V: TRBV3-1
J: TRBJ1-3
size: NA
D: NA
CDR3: CASSQGAGIGNTIYF
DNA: TGTGCCAGCAGCCAAGGGGCCGGGATCGGAAACACCATATATTTT

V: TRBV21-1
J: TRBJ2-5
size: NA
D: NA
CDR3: CASSKQRARGGGETQYF
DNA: TGTGCCAGCAGCAAACAACGGGCTAGAGGGGGAGGAGAGACCCAGTACTTC

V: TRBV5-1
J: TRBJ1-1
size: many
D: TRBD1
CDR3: CASSLGTGNTEAFF
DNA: TGTGCCAGCAGCTTAGGGACAGGGAACACTGAAGCTTTCTTT

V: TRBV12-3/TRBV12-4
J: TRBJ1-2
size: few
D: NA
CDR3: CASSPSTPRPNYGYTF
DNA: TGTGCCAGCAGCCCATCTACACCTCGCCCTAACTATGGCTACACCTTC

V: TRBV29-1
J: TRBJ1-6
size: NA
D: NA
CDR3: CSVRKGTQSPLHF
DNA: TGCAGCGTAAGAAAGGGAACCCAATCACCCCTCCACTTT

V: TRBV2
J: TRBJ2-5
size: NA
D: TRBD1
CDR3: CASSVFPGQGGETQYF
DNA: TGTGCCAGCAGCGTCTTTCCGGGACAGGGGGGAGAGACCCAGTACTTC

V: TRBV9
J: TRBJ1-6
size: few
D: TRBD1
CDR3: CASSRTGGSPLHF
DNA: TGTGCCAGCAGCCGGACAGGGGGTTCACCCCTCCACTTT

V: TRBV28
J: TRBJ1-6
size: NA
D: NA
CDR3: CASSLWGDYNSPLHF
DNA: TGTGCCAGCAGTTTATGGGGGGACTATAATTCACCCCTCCACTTT

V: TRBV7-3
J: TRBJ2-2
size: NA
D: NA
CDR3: CASSAKKSGELFF
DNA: TGTGCCAGCAGCGCGAAGAAATCCGGGGAGCTGTTTTTT